This T cell receptor beta chain was captured in a study of identical twins (dated by TCRdb to 2016 to 2018). Some background on the complete study: TCR alpha and beta repertoires from monozygotic twins, unrelated adults of various ages and cord blood were deep-sequenced to test whether fetal clonotypes persist. To rule out contamination, the twin experiments were replicated at different times with different library preparation protocols.

Library preparation was by 5' RACE. Instrument on record: Illumina HiSeq 2000. A universal primer binding site was added through template switching, and the final cDNA carried a unique molecular identifier so that TCR cDNA molecules could be counted accurately. Specific primers in the conserved constant-segment region were used to synthesize first-strand cDNA for the TCR alpha and beta chains. To control for contamination, every cDNA library was double barcoded, receiving both a SMART-Mk sample barcode and Illumina barcodes. TruSeq adapter sequences, together with Illumina sample barcodes, were added in two successive PCR steps. TCR alpha and beta cDNA libraries were sequenced on the Illumina HiSeq platform with custom primers. The authors' analysis ran thus. Unique molecular identifiers were extracted from raw reads with MiGEC, and CDR3 positions were determined with MiXCR. For each individual, recombination models were inferred using an EM algorithm with the repgenHMM and IGoR tools. Shared clonotypes were analyzed with the tcR package in R, and sharing was normalized by the product of cloneset sizes. Out-of-frame nonproductive sequences were analyzed to study raw recombination free of thymic and clonal selection effects. TCRdb trimmed the raw reads at Q25, called clones with MiXCR and kept productive beta chains. Identical CDR3 proteins give one entry, which carries the most common genes and DNA. TCRdb, rather than the study authors, made the V and J calls. The sample table holds a few hundred thousand distinct CDR3 sequences, of which about 8.3% were seen once. The ten largest clones add up to roughly 3% of the sample.

General conclusions and limits of the study: Out-of-frame TCR alpha sequences shared between twins showed an excess of low generation-probability sequences compared with coincidental sharing between unrelated individuals. Fewer insertions were carried by abundant cord blood beta clonotypes, a similar but weaker trend appeared in young adult naive repertoires, and no such trend appeared in memory repertoires. Out-of-frame TCR alpha sharing in monozygotic twins was systematically underestimated by recombination models, whereas sharing between unrelated individuals was in agreement with the recombination models. Zero-insertion analyses could be partly confounded by invariant T cells such as MAIT and iNKT, though diverse VJ usage argued against such confounding for most clonotypes. Because the same donors could not be followed over many years, the conclusions depended on cross-sectional statistical analysis. The excess sharing between twins in beta out-of-frame sequences was weaker because fewer shared sequences reduced the signal-to-noise ratio.

From the germline V gene, CDR1 is KGHSH and CDR2 is LQKENI. Trimming removed 3 bases from V and 2 bases from J, leaving 14 bases between the germline ends. There are 15 amino acids in the CDR3, from cysteine to phenylalanine inclusive. Only CDR3 DNA remains: 45 bases, in frame from the first base. Every donor in the study was a healthy Caucasian. Three pairs of female monozygotic twins, all aged 18 to 29 years, were included in the twin cohort. CD4+ and CD8+ T cell populations were isolated with positive isolation kits from Invitrogen. Regarding this clonotype: The clone's antigen remains unknown. No per-base quality is available; no much larger clone lies one base away.

These data were likewise used in another study, on yellow fever vaccine responses in identical twins. Reported in the second study: According to the authors, the vaccine-induced T cell response in identical twins seemed to be partly convergent and partly specific to each individual. The study precisely tracked vaccine-responding T cell clones in identical twins.

The rearranged chain carries TRBV18 and TRBJ2-7; 6 matching bases give a weak D call of TRBD1. The source of this sequence is a young woman in good health. The sample comprised CD8+ T cells sorted from blood. Read as DNA, the sequence is TGTGCCAGCTCACCGACAGGCTCCAGGGCCTACGAGCAGTACTTC. The translation is CASSPTGSRAYEQYF.